These 12 T cell receptor beta chains came from one sample sequenced in a study of shared clonotypes between healthy human individuals. Repertoires were generated with immunoSEQ multiplex PCR, while TCRdb's copy carries only in-frame clones and drops some. The profile covers over 1.4 million clones, with roughly 96% appearing a single time and 1% to 1.5% taken by the ten largest. The specimen was naive CD4+ T cells sorted from blood. As to subset: CD45RA+ positively selected. The receptors stem from a man aged 30 to 45 in good health.

The CDR3, as DNA: TGTGCCAGCAGCAGTTCACAGGGTATCCCCGGGGAGCTGTTTTTT. Translation gives CASSSSQGIPGELFF. The chain combines TRBV7-9 with TRBJ2-2; D might be TRBD1 (6 bases). Trimming removed 5 bases at V and 6 bases at J, with 16 bases between. CDR3 length equals 15 residues. Germline V gene lookup returns CDR1 SEHNR and CDR2 FQNEAQ (reference sequence).

The J gene is TRBJ2-7, the V gene TRBV28; TRBD1 matches 8 bases. The J segment lost 2 bases and the V segment lost 6 bases, leaving 9 bases of the junction unmatched. The germline gives CDR1 MDHEN, CDR2 SYDVKM. The CDR3 runs 15 residues. CDR3 in amino acids: CASSRYRGEPYEQYF. In DNA, the CDR3 is TGTGCCAGCAGCCGTTACAGGGGGGAGCCCTACGAGCAGTACTTC.

The rearrangement links TRBV5-8 to TRBJ1-2; unclear D gene. Germline loops: CDR1 SGHTS, CDR2 YDEGEE. Between the trimmed V and J ends, which lost 0 bases and 7 bases, there was a span of 10 bases. The CDR3 has 13 amino acids. The CDR3 loop is CASSLVLEAGYTF. The CDR3 DNA follows: TGTGCCAGCAGCTTGGTGCTCGAGGCTGGCTACACCTTC.

This clone was recorded once. The identical CDR3 is also encoded by other nucleotide sequences in the sample. This chain links TRBV7-9 with TRBJ2-7; possibly TRBD1 for D (6 bases). Trimming took 5 bases from V and 2 from J, leaving 10 bases between them. This CDR3 comprises 13 residues. CDR1 is SEHNR and CDR2 is FQNEAQ in the germline V gene (reference sequence). CDR3 sequence reads: CASSRQGPYEQYF. The CDR3 DNA is TGTGCCAGCAGCCGTCAGGGGCCCTACGAGCAGTACTTC.

Only one count was recorded for this clone. The chain carries TRBV28 and TRBJ2-7; TRBD2 is a possible D gene (6 bases). V dropped 3 bases and J dropped 1 base, with 13 bases sitting between them. Germline values: CDR1 MDHEN, CDR2 SYDVKM. The length of the CDR3 is 15 residues. The CDR3 protein is CASSFPPGRSYEQYF. Written as DNA, the CDR3 is TGTGCCAGCAGTTTCCCCCCCGGGAGATCCTACGAGCAGTACTTC.

The CDR3 nucleotides are TGTGCCAGCAGCTTTGAGCCGGGCAGCTCCTACGAGCAGTACTTC. Translated: CASSFEPGSSYEQYF. The genes are TRBV11-2 and TRBJ2-7, with D unclear. Trimming removed 3 bases from V and 0 bases from J, with 12 bases in between. Germline CDR1 reads SGHAT; CDR2 reads FQNNGV. The CDR3 contains 15 residues.

This sequence joins TRBV21-1 and TRBJ2-1. TRBV21-1 is a pseudogene. The CDR3 is 18 amino acids. CDR3 sequence (DNA): TGTGCCAGCAGAAAAAGTCCCACGGGCGGAAGCTCCTACAATGAGCAGTTCTTC. This gives the protein CASRKSPTGGSSYNEQFF.

This clone was counted between two and nine times. The chain joins TRBV9 to TRBJ1-2; D gene unclear. V lost 0 bases and J 12 bases, leaving 21 bases between the germline ends. The length of the CDR3 is 15 residues. The germline V gene has CDR1 SGDLS and CDR2 YYNGEE. CDR3 nucleotides: TGTGCCAGCAGCGTAGACGGGAGATTAGTAGGGCATAACACCTTC. Protein: CASSVDGRLVGHNTF. The whole variable domain, remainder taken from reference TRBV9 and TRBJ1-2, is DSGVTQTPKHLITATGQRVTLRCSPRSGDLSVYWYQQSLDQGLQFLIQYYNGEERAKGNILERFSAQQFPDLHSELNLSSLELGDSALYFCASSVDGRLVGHNTFGSGTRLTVV.

The chain recombines TRBV28 with TRBJ1-5; D perhaps matches TRBD1 (6 bases). This CDR3 contains 17 residues. The germline V gene encodes CDR1 MDHEN and CDR2 SYDVKM. Trimming removed 4 bases from V and 0 bases from J, with 16 bases in between. The CDR3 bases are TGTGCCAGCAGTTGGGGGACACAGAGCTATAGCAATCAGCCCCAGCATTTT. As protein: CASSWGTQSYSNQPQHF.

The genes are TRBV28 and TRBJ1-1; 8 nucleotides match TRBD1. Germline loops: CDR1 MDHEN, CDR2 SYDVKM. Germline trimming cut 9 bases from V and 5 bases from J; bases unmatched to any gene: 11. The CDR3 totals 14 residues. The CDR3 DNA sequence: TGTGCCAGTCACCCAGGGGGCGGCGGGACTGAAGCTTTCTTT. It translates to CASHPGGGGTEAFF. Combining the CDR3 with reference TRBV28 and TRBJ1-1 gives the whole variable domain DVKVTQSSRYLVKRTGEKVFLECVQDMDHENMFWYRQDPGLGLRLIYFSYDVKMKEKGDIPEGYSVSREKKERFSLILESASTNQTSMYLCASHPGGGGTEAFFGQGTRLTVV.

The rearrangement joins TRBV12-5 to TRBJ1-5, with D maybe TRBD1 (5 bases). V was clipped by 0 bases and J by 6 bases, with 12 bases between them. CDR3 length: 15 amino acids. The germline CDR1 and CDR2 sequences are LGHNT and FRNRAP. As DNA, the CDR3 is TGTGCTAGTGGTTTGGTGCTCGAGGGGCCTCAGCCCCAGCATTTT. It specifies CASGLVLEGPQPQHF.

This chain connects TRBV21-1 to TRBJ2-2; the table's D gene call, TRBD2, was not cross checked with the DNA. TRBV21-1 is a pseudogene locus. CDR3 length: 16 amino acids. The CDR3 nucleotides read TGTGCCAGCAGCAAAGGGACTAGCGGGAACACCGGGGAGCTGTTTTTT. It encodes CASSKGTSGNTGELFF.